The clone carrying this T cell receptor (beta chain) was seen a few times. These data are taken from a study of blood T cell repertoires in COVID-19. Overall study context: T cells, B-cell-depleted T cells, or PBMCs provided the cDNA or gDNA that served as material.

Sequencing was performed with immunoSEQ multiplex PCR; in TCRdb, only in-frame clones are kept and a portion is missing. The repertoire includes about 150,000 clones, approximately 80% of them detected once, and approximately 0.5% sits in the top ten. Losses at the gene ends were 7 bases for V and 9 bases for J; bases not matched to a gene: 10. This CDR3 is 16 amino acids long. In germline, CDR1 is SGHVS, CDR2 FNYEAQ. The chain uses TRBV7-6 and TRBJ2-1; TRBD2 agrees at 15 bases. The receptor was isolated from a man in his 60s with acute or convalescent COVID-19. Sequences were obtained from peripheral blood. The DNA for the CDR3 is TGTGCCAGCAACCCTAATCCGGGACTAGCGGGGGGTGAGCAGTTCTTC. It codes for CASNPNPGLAGGEQFF. Supplemented by reference TRBV7-6 and TRBJ2-1, the full variable domain reads GAGVSQSPRYKVTKRGQDVALRCDPISGHVSLYWYRQALGQGPEFLTYFNYEAQQDKSGLPNDRFSAERPEGSISTLTIQRTEQRDSAMYRCASNPNPGLAGGEQFFGPGTRLTVL.